This entry lists 29 T cell receptor beta chains sequenced from one sample in a study of cytomegalovirus exposure and HLA in healthy donors. Primers included in the PCR were 60 Vbeta and 13 Jbeta primers. TCRdb's table, derived via immunoSEQ multiplex PCR, lists solely in-frame clones and lacks some. The data hold about 130,000 clones, with approximately 80% observed a single time. The sample taken for sequencing was PBMCs. These receptor sequences come from a man aged 18 to 29 in good health and CMV-seronegative.

This chain's CDR3 is CASSYQGLELFF. The CDR3 DNA reads as TGTGCCAGCAGCTACCAGGGGTTGGAACTGTTTTTT. The chain employs TRBV28 and TRBJ1-4, with D tentatively TRBD1 (6 bases). The CDR3 spans 12 residues. The V gene lost 6 bases and the J gene lost 12 bases, with 14 bases spanning the gap. CDR1 is MDHEN and CDR2 is SYDVKM in the germline V gene.

The chain recombines TRBV11-3 with TRBJ2-1; 9 positions agree with TRBD2. V was clipped by 5 bases and J by 7 bases; unmatched bases: 15. The germline gives CDR1 SGHNT, CDR2 YENEEA. The length of the CDR3 is 17 residues. In nucleotides, the CDR3 is TGTGCCAGCAGCCCCTCCACGTGGGCGGGGGGGAGGAATGAGCAGTTCTTC. This gives the protein CASSPSTWAGGRNEQFF.

The chain joins TRBV6-1 to TRBJ2-7; maybe TRBD1 (6 bases). Trimming removed 8 bases from V and 4 bases from J, with 18 bases in between. The germline V gene has CDR1 MNHNS and CDR2 SASEGT. This CDR3 is 14 amino acids long. CDR3 DNA sequence: TGTGCCAGCGCACAGGGTGTCCCCCTTTACGAGCAGTACTTC. This translates into CASAQGVPLYEQYF.

The rearrangement links TRBV7-3 to TRBJ2-2, with a weak D call TRBD1 (6 bases). Trimming shortened V by 5 bases and J by 1 base, and 11 bases separated the two germline ends. CDR3 length: 15 amino acids. Germline assignment: CDR1 SGHTA and CDR2 FQGTGA. The CDR3, as DNA: TGTGCCAGCAGCATCGACAGGCTGAACACCGGGGAGCTGTTTTTT. This translates into CASSIDRLNTGELFF. Looking up the rest from reference TRBV7-3 and TRBJ2-2 gives the full variable domain: GAGVSQTPSNKVTEKGKYVELRCDPISGHTALYWYRQSLGQGPEFLIYFQGTGAADDSGLPNDRFFAVRPEGSVSTLKIQRTERGDSAVYLCASSIDRLNTGELFFGEGSRLTVL.

This clone is a singleton in its sample. The V call is TRBV11-1, the J call TRBJ2-7, with TRBD2 as a possible D gene (5 bases). CDR3 length: 12 amino acids. Germline-derived CDR1 and CDR2 are SGHAT and FQDESV (reference sequence). Deletions cut 6 bases from V and 9 bases from J, with 15 bases between. This chain's CDR3 is CASSKGALGQYF. The CDR3 nucleotides read TGTGCCAGCAGTAAAGGCGCACTAGGGCAGTACTTC.

This chain uses TRBV27 with TRBJ1-2, with TRBD1 matching over 7 bases. Trimming took 2 bases from V and 7 from J; bases not matched to a gene: 16. Per germline, CDR1 MNHEY and CDR2 SMNVEV (reference sequence). The CDR3 has 17 residues. CDR3 coding DNA: TGTGCCAGCAGTTTAGGTAACAGGGGAACGTCGGTGAGTGGCTACACCTTC. Translation: CASSLGNRGTSVSGYTF.

The chain couples TRBV30 to TRBJ1-2, with D perhaps matching TRBD1 (6 bases). The V gene's germline CDR1 is GTSNPN and CDR2 SVGIG (reference sequence). The CDR3 covers 11 residues. Trimming stripped 5 bases from V and 6 bases from J, with 10 bases between. CDR3 region: CAWGQYDGYTF. In DNA form, the CDR3 reads TGTGCCTGGGGACAGTATGATGGCTACACCTTC.

The chain uses TRBV4-2 and TRBJ1-4; 7 positions agree with TRBD1. V shed 3 bases, J shed 4 bases, and the junction held 8 bases outside the gene matches. The CDR3 consists of 16 residues. Germline V gene sequence: CDR1 LGHNA, CDR2 YNFKEQ. In nucleotides, the CDR3 is TGTGCCAGCAGCCAGGTCGACAGGGAGGATAATGAAAAACTGTTTTTT. It encodes CASSQVDREDNEKLFF.

The rearrangement links TRBV6-1 to TRBJ1-1, with 8 bases fitting TRBD1. CDR1 is MNHNS, CDR2 SASEGT, per germline. The CDR3 runs 15 residues. J was trimmed by 1 base and V by 6 bases; bases with no gene match: 7. CDR3 loop: CASRKTGEANTEAFF. The CDR3 DNA reads TGTGCCAGCAGGAAGACAGGGGAGGCGAACACTGAAGCTTTCTTT.

This clone came up a few times. V usage is TRBV30 and J usage is TRBJ1-2, with a weak D call TRBD1 (5 bases). This CDR3 contains 11 residues. Germline CDR1 GTSNPN, CDR2 SVGIG (reference sequence). V gave up 5 bases and J gave up 4 bases, with 8 bases separating them. CDR3 residues: CAWGGSYGYTF. The CDR3 DNA is TGTGCCTGGGGGGGGTCCTATGGCTACACCTTC.

J is TRBJ1-3 and V is TRBV13; 10 bases are shared with TRBD1. The CDR3 totals 15 residues. Trimming took 4 bases from V and 11 from J; bases not matched to a gene: 11. In germline, CDR1 is PRHDT, CDR2 FYEKMQ (reference sequence). The CDR3 DNA follows: TGTGCCAGCAGCTCCTCCGGGACAGGGGATTTGGCCATATATTTT. This sequence encodes CASSSSGTGDLAIYF.

This clone showed up just a few times. The chain carries TRBV29-1 and TRBJ1-2, with 7 bases aligning to TRBD1. The length of the CDR3 is 13 residues. Germline CDR1 reads SQVTM; CDR2 reads ANQGSEA. V lost 3 bases and J lost 8; bases outside the gene matches: 9. CDR3 sequence: CSVDLQGSGGYTF. In DNA, the CDR3 is TGCAGCGTTGATTTACAGGGGTCGGGAGGCTACACCTTC.

This clone was observed once. The chain is built from TRBV9 and TRBJ1-1; a weak D match, TRBD1 (6 bases). Germline lookup yields CDR1 SGDLS and CDR2 YYNGEE. The CDR3 spans 15 residues. The germline V and J ends were trimmed by 4 bases and 1 base, with 14 bases remaining between them. CDR3 nucleotides: TGTGCCAGCAGCCGATCCGGGACACGGAACACTGAAGCTTTCTTT. Residues: CASSRSGTRNTEAFF.

This sequence joins TRBV6-5 and TRBJ1-2; D ambiguous. This CDR3 has 15 residues. The V gene's germline CDR1 is MNHEY and CDR2 SVGAGI. The germline V and J ends were trimmed by 8 bases and 2 bases, with 18 bases remaining between them. CDR3 DNA: TGTGCCAGCGTCCCCGCCCCCAGAGGGAACTATGGCTACACCTTC. It yields the protein CASVPAPRGNYGYTF.

The chain combines TRBV29-1 with TRBJ1-1; D unresolved. CDR3 size: 11 residues. The germline gives CDR1 SQVTM, CDR2 ANQGSEA. Trimming removed 7 bases from V and 0 bases from J, with 6 bases in between. As DNA, the CDR3 is TGCAGCGCTTACTTGAACACTGAAGCTTTCTTT. The encoded protein is CSAYLNTEAFF.

This clone was counted a few times. This chain links TRBV27 with TRBJ1-5, with TRBD1 matching 8 bases. The CDR3 consists of 14 residues. V gave up 5 bases and J gave up 2 bases; unmatched junction bases: 2. The germline gives CDR1 MNHEY, CDR2 SMNVEV (reference sequence). The CDR3 bases are TGTGCCAGCAGTCCGGACAGGGGCAATCAGCCCCAGCATTTT. Translation gives CASSPDRGNQPQHF.

V gene TRBV19 combines with J gene TRBJ1-1; 8 bases map to TRBD1. This CDR3 region has 14 residues. Germline trimming cut 3 bases from V and 3 bases from J; bases unmatched to any gene: 3. Germline V gives CDR1 LNHDA, CDR2 SQIVND (reference sequence). The CDR3 loop reads CASSIGQGHTEAFF. The CDR3, as DNA: TGTGCCAGTAGTATTGGACAGGGACACACTGAAGCTTTCTTT.

The V call is TRBV27, the J call TRBJ1-5; no firm D call. Trimming stripped 0 bases from V and 12 bases from J, with 12 bases between. This CDR3 comprises 13 residues. Germline CDR1 is MNHEY and CDR2 is SMNVEV (reference sequence). In nucleotides, the CDR3 is TGTGCCAGCAGTTTATCACCGGGATGGGTCCAGCATTTT. Its protein is CASSLSPGWVQHF.

This chain uses TRBV6-6 with TRBJ1-2; the D gene is possibly TRBD1 (6 bases). Germline CDR1 and CDR2: MNHNY and SVGAGI (reference sequence). Trimming removed 2 bases from V and 3 bases from J, with 10 bases in between. This CDR3 region has 14 residues. The CDR3 protein is CASSYRGADYGYTF. CDR3 DNA: TGTGCCAGCAGTTACCGGGGGGCAGACTATGGCTACACCTTC.

The rearrangement uses TRBV11-2 and TRBJ1-2, with D unclear. The V and J ends lost 0 bases and 6 bases respectively, with 11 bases between them. Germline V gene sequence: CDR1 SGHAT, CDR2 FQNNGV. This CDR3 is built from 14 residues. CDR3 protein: CASSLDRTGHGYTF. CDR3 in DNA: TGTGCCAGCAGCTTAGATCGAACTGGGCATGGCTACACCTTC.

The chain carries TRBV4-1 and TRBJ1-1, with a weak D call TRBD1 (6 bases). The CDR3 is 17 amino acids. The germline V and J ends were trimmed by 2 bases and 0 bases, with 16 bases remaining between them. Germline values: CDR1 MGHRA, CDR2 YSYEKL. CDR3 amino acids: CASSQLRGIGMNTEAFF. The CDR3 nucleotides read TGCGCCAGCAGCCAATTGAGGGGGATTGGTATGAACACTGAAGCTTTCTTT.

J is TRBJ1-1 and V is TRBV7-9, with D maybe TRBD1 (6 bases). Trimming cost V 6 bases and J 8 bases, with 10 bases left between them. This CDR3 spans 11 amino acids. Germline CDR1 SEHNR, CDR2 FQNEAQ (reference sequence). The CDR3 loop is CASSRDREAFF. CDR3 DNA sequence: TGTGCCAGCAGTAGAGACAGGGAAGCTTTCTTT.

V usage is TRBV11-3 and J usage is TRBJ2-3, with D unresolved. V was cut by 3 bases and J by 0 bases, with 7 bases left in between. Germline assignment: CDR1 SGHNT and CDR2 YENEEA. The CDR3 is 14 residues long. The chain's CDR3 is CASSFSSSTDTQYF. CDR3 DNA: TGTGCCAGCAGCTTCTCCTCTAGCACAGATACGCAGTATTTT.

The chain links TRBV7-9 to TRBJ2-7, with TRBD1 matching 7 bases. The CDR3 covers 16 residues. From germline, CDR1 is SEHNR and CDR2 FQNEAQ (reference sequence). J gave up 0 bases and V 1 base, and 6 bases lay outside the gene matches. CDR3 DNA sequence: TGTGCCAGCAGCTTAGACGACAGGGATAGCTCCTACGAGCAGTACTTC. It is translated as CASSLDDRDSSYEQYF.

V usage is TRBV6-4 and J usage is TRBJ2-1, with 12 bases lining up with TRBD2. CDR1 and CDR2 (germline): MRHNA, SNTAGT. V lost 4 bases to trimming and J lost 10 bases; unmatched junction nucleotides: 2. The CDR3 covers 13 residues. This chain's CDR3 is CASSGLAGAEQFF. The CDR3 DNA reads as TGTGCCAGCAGTGGACTAGCGGGGGCCGAGCAGTTCTTC.

Only a few counts were recorded for this clone. This chain connects TRBV7-9 to TRBJ1-5; D call uncertain. The germline gives CDR1 SEHNR, CDR2 FQNEAQ (reference sequence). V was trimmed by 4 bases and J by 0 bases, leaving 7 bases between them. The CDR3 extends over 14 amino acids. The CDR3 DNA sequence: TGTGCCAGCAGCTGGGCAAATAGCAATCAGCCCCAGCATTTT. As protein: CASSWANSNQPQHF.

V is TRBV9 and J is TRBJ1-4, with 9 bases that match TRBD1. Trimming cost V 0 bases and J 5 bases; bases outside gene matches: 2. CDR3 length: 15 amino acids. Per the germline V gene, CDR1 is SGDLS and CDR2 is YYNGEE. The CDR3 is CASSVAGTGNEKLFF. DNA of the CDR3: TGTGCCAGCAGCGTAGCTGGGACAGGGAATGAAAAACTGTTTTTT. The full variable domain, in which reference TRBV9 and TRBJ1-4 provide the parts outside the CDR3, is DSGVTQTPKHLITATGQRVTLRCSPRSGDLSVYWYQQSLDQGLQFLIQYYNGEERAKGNILERFSAQQFPDLHSELNLSSLELGDSALYFCASSVAGTGNEKLFFGSGTQLSVL.

V is TRBV5-8 and J is TRBJ2-7, with 9 positions matching TRBD1. The CDR3 sequence is 14 residues long. Trimming took 6 bases from V and 3 from J; bases not matched to a gene: 7. Looked up from germline, CDR1 is SGHTS and CDR2 is YDEGEE. The CDR3 sequence is CASTTLTGGYEQYF. The CDR3 DNA is TGTGCCAGCACGACACTGACAGGGGGCTACGAGCAGTACTTC.

The J gene is TRBJ2-6, the V gene TRBV10-3; D is perhaps TRBD1 (5 bases). The germline V gene encodes CDR1 ENHRY and CDR2 SYGVKD. The CDR3 is 18 amino acids. Trimming left V 0 bases short and J 4 bases short, with 16 bases between. The CDR3 DNA is TGTGCCATCAGTGAGTCCAGAGGTCAGGGTGGCGGGGCCAACGTCCTGACTTTC. Translating it yields CAISESRGQGGGANVLTF.